This TCR beta chain was sequenced in a study of shared clonotypes between healthy human individuals. Trimming shortened V by 2 bases and J by 2 bases, and 13 bases separated the two germline ends. Germline CDR1 reads MNHNS; CDR2 reads SASEGT. CDR3 length: 15 amino acids. Sequencing was performed with immunoSEQ multiplex PCR; in TCRdb, only in-frame clones are kept and a portion is missing. This sample has 2 million to 2.5 million clones, with 92% found just once. Only Caucasian adults living in Nashville, Tennessee made up the donor group. The TCR sequence derives from a man in his late teens or twenties in good health. Some clones in this sample may be carry-over from other donors' samples. Sequencing input: naive CD4+ T cells from PBMCs. Subset here: CD45RA+ positively selected. The chain is built from TRBV6-1 and TRBJ2-7, with D possibly TRBD2 on 6 matching bases. The CDR3 DNA reads as TGTGCCAGCAGTGAAATCCGTTGGGGGGCCTACGAGCAGTACTTC. It is translated as CASSEIRWGAYEQYF.